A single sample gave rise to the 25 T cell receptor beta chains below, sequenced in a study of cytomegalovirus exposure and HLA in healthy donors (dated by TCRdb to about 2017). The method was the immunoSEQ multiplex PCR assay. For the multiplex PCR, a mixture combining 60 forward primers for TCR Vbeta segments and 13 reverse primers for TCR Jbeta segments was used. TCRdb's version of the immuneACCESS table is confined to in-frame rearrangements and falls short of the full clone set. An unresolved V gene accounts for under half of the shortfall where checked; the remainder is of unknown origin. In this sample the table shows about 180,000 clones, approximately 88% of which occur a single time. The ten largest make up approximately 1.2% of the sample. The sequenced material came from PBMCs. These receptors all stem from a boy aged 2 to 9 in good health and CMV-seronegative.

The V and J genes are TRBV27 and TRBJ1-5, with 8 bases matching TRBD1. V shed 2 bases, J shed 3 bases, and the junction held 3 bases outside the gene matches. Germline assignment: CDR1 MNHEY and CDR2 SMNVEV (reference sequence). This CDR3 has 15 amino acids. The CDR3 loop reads CASSLTGGLNQPQHF. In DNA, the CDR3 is TGTGCCAGCAGTTTAACAGGGGGGCTCAATCAGCCCCAGCATTTT.

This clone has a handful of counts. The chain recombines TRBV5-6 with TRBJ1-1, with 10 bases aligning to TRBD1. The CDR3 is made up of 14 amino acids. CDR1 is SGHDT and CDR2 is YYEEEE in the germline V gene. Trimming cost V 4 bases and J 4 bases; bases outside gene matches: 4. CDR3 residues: CASSGTGAATEAFF. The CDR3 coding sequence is TGTGCCAGCAGCGGGACAGGGGCTGCCACTGAAGCTTTCTTT.

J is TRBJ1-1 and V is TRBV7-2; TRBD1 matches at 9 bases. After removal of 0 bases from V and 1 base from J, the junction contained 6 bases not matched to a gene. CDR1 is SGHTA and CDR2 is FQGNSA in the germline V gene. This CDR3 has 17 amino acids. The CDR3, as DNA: TGTGCCAGCAGCTTAGCGCTGGGACAGGGACCGAACACTGAAGCTTTCTTT. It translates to CASSLALGQGPNTEAFF.

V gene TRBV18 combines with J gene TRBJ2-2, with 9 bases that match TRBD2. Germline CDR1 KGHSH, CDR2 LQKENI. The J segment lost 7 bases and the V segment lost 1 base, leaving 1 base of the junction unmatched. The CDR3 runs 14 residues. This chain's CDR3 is CASSPQLAGGELFF. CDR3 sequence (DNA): TGTGCCAGCTCACCACAACTAGCGGGCGGGGAGCTGTTTTTT.

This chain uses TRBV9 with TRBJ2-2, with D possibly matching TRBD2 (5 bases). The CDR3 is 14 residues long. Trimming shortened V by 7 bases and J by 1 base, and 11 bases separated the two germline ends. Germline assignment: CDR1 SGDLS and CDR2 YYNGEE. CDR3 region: CASARAGNTGELFF. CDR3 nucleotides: TGTGCCAGCGCGAGGGCGGGGAACACCGGGGAGCTGTTTTTT.

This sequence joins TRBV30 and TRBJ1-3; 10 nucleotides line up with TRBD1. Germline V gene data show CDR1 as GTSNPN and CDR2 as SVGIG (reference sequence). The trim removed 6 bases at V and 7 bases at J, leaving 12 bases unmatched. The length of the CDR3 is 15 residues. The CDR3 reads CACPQGQGRWNTIYF. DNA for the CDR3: TGTGCCTGCCCACAGGGACAGGGGAGATGGAACACCATATATTTT.

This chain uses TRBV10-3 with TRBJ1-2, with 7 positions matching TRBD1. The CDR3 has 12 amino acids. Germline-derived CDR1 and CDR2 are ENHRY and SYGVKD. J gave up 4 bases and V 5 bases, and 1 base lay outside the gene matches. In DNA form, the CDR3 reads TGTGCCATCAGTAGGGACAGCTATGGCTACACCTTC. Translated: CAISRDSYGYTF.

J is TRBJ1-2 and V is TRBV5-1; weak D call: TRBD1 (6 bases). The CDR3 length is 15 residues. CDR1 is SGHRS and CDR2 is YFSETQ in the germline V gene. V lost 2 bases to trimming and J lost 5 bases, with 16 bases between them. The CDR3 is CASSLGQPQRYGYTF. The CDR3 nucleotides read TGCGCCAGCAGCTTAGGACAGCCTCAACGGTATGGCTACACCTTC. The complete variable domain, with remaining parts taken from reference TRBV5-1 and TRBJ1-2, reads KAGVTQTPRYLIKTRGQQVTLSCSPISGHRSVSWYQQTPGQGLQFLFEYFSETQRNKGNFPGRFSGRQFSNSRSEMNVSTLELGDSALYLCASSLGQPQRYGYTFGSGTRLTVV.

DNA for the CDR3: TGTGCCAGTAGTTTCGGACAGGGGAGCACTGAAGCTTTCTTT. Translation gives CASSFGQGSTEAFF. This chain connects TRBV19 to TRBJ1-1, with 9 bases lining up with TRBD1. The germline V gene has CDR1 LNHDA and CDR2 SQIVND (reference sequence). The CDR3 contains 14 residues. The trim removed 5 bases at V and 4 bases at J, leaving 5 bases unmatched. The complete variable domain, with remaining parts taken from reference TRBV19 and TRBJ1-1, reads DGGITQSPKYLFRKEGQNVTLSCEQNLNHDAMYWYRQDPGQGLRLIYYSQIVNDFQKGDIAEGYSVSREKKESFPLTVTSAQKNPTAFYLCASSFGQGSTEAFFGQGTRLTVV.

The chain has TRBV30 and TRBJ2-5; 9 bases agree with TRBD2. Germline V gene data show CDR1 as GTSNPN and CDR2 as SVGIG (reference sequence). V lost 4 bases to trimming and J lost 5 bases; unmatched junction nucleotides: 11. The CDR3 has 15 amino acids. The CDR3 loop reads CAWNKGGRAWETQYF. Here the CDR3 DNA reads TGTGCCTGGAACAAGGGCGGGAGGGCGTGGGAGACCCAGTACTTC.

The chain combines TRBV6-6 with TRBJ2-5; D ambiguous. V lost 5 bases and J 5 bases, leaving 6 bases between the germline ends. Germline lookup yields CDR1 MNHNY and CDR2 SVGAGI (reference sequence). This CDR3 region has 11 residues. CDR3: CASSHRETQYF. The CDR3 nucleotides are TGTGCCAGCAGTCACCGGGAGACCCAGTACTTC.

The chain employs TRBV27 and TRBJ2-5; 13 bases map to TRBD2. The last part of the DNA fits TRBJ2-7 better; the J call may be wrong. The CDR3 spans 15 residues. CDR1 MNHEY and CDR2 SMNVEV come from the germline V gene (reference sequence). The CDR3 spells CASSPTSGRVYEQYF. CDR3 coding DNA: TGTGCCAGCAGCCCAACTAGCGGGAGGGTTTACGAGCAGTACTTC.

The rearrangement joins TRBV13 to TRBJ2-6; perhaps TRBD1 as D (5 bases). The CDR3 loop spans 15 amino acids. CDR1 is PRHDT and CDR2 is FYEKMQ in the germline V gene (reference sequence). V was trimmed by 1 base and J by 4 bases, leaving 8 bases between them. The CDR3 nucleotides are TGTGCCAGCAGCTTAGAGTCAGGGGGGGCCAACGTCCTGACTTTC. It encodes CASSLESGGANVLTF.

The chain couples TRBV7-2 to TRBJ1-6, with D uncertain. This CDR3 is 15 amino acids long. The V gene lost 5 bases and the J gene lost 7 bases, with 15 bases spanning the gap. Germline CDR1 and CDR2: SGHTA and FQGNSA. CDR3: CASSPGSTINSPLHF. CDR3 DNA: TGTGCCAGCAGCCCCGGGAGTACCATAAATTCACCCCTCCACTTT. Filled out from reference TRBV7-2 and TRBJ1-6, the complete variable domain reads GAGVSQSPSNKVTEKGKDVELRCDPISGHTALYWYRQSLGQGLEFLIYFQGNSAPDKSGLPSDRFSAERTGGSVSTLTIQRTQQEDSAVYLCASSPGSTINSPLHFGNGTRLTVT.

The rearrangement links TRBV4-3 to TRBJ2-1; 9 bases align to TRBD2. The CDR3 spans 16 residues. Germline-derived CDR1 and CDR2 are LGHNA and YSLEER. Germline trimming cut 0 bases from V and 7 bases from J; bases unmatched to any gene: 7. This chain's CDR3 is CASSQDGAGGLNEQFF. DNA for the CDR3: TGCGCCAGCAGCCAAGATGGAGCGGGAGGCCTGAATGAGCAGTTCTTC.

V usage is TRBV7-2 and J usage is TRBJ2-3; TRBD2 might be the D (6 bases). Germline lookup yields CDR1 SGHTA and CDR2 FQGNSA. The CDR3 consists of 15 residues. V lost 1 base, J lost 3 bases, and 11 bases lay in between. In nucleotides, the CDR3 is TGTGCCAGCAGCTTAGGCGGGGCCCGAACAGATACGCAGTATTTT. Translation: CASSLGGARTDTQYF. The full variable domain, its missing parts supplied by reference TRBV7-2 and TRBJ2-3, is GAGVSQSPSNKVTEKGKDVELRCDPISGHTALYWYRQSLGQGLEFLIYFQGNSAPDKSGLPSDRFSAERTGGSVSTLTIQRTQQEDSAVYLCASSLGGARTDTQYFGPGTRLTVL.

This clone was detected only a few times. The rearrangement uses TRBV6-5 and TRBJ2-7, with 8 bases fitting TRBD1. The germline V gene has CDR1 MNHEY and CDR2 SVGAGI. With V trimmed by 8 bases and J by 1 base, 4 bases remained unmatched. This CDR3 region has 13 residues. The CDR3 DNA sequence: TGTGCCAGCGAAGGGACAGGTTCCTACGAGCAGTACTTC. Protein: CASEGTGSYEQYF.

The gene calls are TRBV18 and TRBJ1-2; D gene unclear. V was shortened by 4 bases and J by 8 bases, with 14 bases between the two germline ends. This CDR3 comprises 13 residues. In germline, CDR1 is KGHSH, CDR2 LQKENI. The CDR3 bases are TGTGCCAGCTCACGAACCGGTAGGGAGGGCTACACCTTC. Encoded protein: CASSRTGREGYTF.

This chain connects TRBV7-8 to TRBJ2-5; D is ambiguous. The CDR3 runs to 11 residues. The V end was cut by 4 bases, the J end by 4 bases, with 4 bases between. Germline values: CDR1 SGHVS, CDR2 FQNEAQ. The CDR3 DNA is TGTGCCAGCAGCTCCTCAGAGACCCAGTACTTC. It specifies CASSSSETQYF.

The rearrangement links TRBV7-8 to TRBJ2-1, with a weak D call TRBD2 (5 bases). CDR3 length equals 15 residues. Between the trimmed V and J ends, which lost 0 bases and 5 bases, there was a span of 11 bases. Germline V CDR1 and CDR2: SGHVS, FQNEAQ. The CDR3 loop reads CASSLAPPEDNEQFF. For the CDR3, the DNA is TGTGCCAGCAGCTTAGCTCCCCCGGAGGACAATGAGCAGTTCTTC.

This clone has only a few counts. Written as DNA, the CDR3 is TGTGCCAGCAGCCAGGGGGACACTGAAGCTTTCTTT. Encoded protein: CASSQGDTEAFF. The rearrangement links TRBV5-6 to TRBJ1-1; 7 positions match TRBD1. Germline trimming cut 4 bases from V and 3 bases from J; bases unmatched to any gene: 0. Germline CDR1 and CDR2: SGHDT and YYEEEE. This CDR3 is 12 amino acids long.

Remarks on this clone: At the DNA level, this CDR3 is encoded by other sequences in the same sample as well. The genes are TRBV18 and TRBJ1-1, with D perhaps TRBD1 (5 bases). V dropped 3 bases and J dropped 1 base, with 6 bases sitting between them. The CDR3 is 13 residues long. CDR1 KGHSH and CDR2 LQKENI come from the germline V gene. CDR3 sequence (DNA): TGTGCCAGCTCACCCGGACAGAACACTGAAGCTTTCTTT. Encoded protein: CASSPGQNTEAFF.

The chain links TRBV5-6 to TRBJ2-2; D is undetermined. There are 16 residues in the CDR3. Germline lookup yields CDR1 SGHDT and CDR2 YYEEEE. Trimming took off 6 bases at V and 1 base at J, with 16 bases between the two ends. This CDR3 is CASITYAGENTGELFF. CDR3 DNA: TGTGCCAGCATCACTTACGCCGGAGAGAACACCGGGGAGCTGTTTTTT.

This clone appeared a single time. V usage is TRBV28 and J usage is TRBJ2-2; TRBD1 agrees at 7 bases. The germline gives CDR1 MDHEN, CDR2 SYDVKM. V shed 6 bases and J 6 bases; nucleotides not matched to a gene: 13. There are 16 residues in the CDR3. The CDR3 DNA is TGTGCCAGCAGACCCACAGGGGTATCAATTGCCGGGGAGCTGTTTTTT. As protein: CASRPTGVSIAGELFF.

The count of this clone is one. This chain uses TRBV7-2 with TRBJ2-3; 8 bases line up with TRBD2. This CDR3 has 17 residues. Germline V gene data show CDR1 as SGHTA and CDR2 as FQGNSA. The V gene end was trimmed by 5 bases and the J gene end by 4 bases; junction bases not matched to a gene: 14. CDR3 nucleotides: TGTGCCAGCAGCGCCACGTCTCCGGGACTAGTACCAGATACGCAGTATTTT. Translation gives CASSATSPGLVPDTQYF.